The clone carrying this T cell receptor beta chain was seen only a few times. The target antigen is unknown. The TCR beta cDNA libraries carried unique molecular identifiers. The authors obtained 500,000 or so cDNA molecules from roughly 1.1 to 9.2 million T cells. TCRdb itself ran the PCR reads through MiXCR, one entry per CDR3 protein. The repertoire consists of about 770,000 distinct CDR3 sequences, with approximately 44% occurring once and the leading ten covering just under 5%. The sample is drawn from a study of post-analysis software for immune sequencing data. Study background: In terms of disease course, relapsing-remitting, secondary progressive and progressive-relapsing multiple sclerosis were included. Overall study findings and caveats: When compared against controls, multiple sclerosis patients showed significantly lower normalized Chao1 diversity. With F measure, samples from one preparation batch clustered together strongly. In patients, about five TRBV segments were more frequent than in controls, with TRBV5-6, TRBV5-1 and TRBV20-1 among them.

The CDR3 runs 12 residues. Germline assignment: CDR1 SEHNR and CDR2 FQNEAQ (reference sequence). The V end lost 2 bases, the J end lost 3 bases, and 4 bases lay between the germline ends. The chain couples TRBV7-9 to TRBJ1-1; D is uncertain. The sequencing input was blood. The source is a girl aged 10 to 17 with multiple sclerosis. Written as DNA, the CDR3 is TGTGCCAGCAGCTTAAGCCACACTGAAGCTTTCTTT. Encoded protein: CASSLSHTEAFF. The full variable domain, rest sourced from reference TRBV7-9 and TRBJ1-1, is DTGVSQNPRHKITKRGQNVTFRCDPISEHNRLYWYRQTLGQGPEFLTYFQNEAQLEKSRLLSDRFSAERPKGSFSTLEIQRTEQGDSAMYLCASSLSHTEAFFGQGTRLTVV.